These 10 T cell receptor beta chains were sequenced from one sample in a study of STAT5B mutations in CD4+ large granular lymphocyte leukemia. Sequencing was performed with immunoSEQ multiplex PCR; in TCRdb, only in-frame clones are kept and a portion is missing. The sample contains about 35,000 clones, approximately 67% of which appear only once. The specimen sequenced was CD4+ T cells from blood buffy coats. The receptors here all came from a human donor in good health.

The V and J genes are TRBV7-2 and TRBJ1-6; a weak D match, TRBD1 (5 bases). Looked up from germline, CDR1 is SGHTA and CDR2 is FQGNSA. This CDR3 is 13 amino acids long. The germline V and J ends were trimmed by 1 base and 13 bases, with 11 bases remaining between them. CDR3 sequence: CASSLVWGSPLHF. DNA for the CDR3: TGTGCCAGCAGCTTAGTATGGGGGAGCCCCCTCCACTTT.

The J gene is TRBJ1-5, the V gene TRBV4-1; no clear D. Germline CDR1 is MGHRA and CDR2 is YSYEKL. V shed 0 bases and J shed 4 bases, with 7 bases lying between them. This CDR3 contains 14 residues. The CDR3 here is CASSQDRVNQPQHF. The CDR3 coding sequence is TGCGCCAGCAGCCAAGACCGCGTTAATCAGCCCCAGCATTTT.

For the CDR3, the DNA is TGTGCCAGCAGCCAAGACCGGGGTACGGACCACATTCAGTACTTC. Translated: CASSQDRGTDHIQYF. The rearrangement links TRBV14 to TRBJ2-4, with D possibly being TRBD2 (5 bases). CDR3 size: 15 residues. Trimming took off 0 bases at V and 8 bases at J, with 14 bases between the two ends. The V gene's germline CDR1 is SGHDN and CDR2 FVKESK.

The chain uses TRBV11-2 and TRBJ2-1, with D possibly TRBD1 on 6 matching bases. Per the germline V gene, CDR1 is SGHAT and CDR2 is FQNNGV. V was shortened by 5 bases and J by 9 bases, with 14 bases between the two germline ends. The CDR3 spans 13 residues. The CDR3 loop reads CASSLGARGEQFF. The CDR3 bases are TGTGCCAGCAGCCTTGGAGCCAGGGGTGAGCAGTTCTTC.

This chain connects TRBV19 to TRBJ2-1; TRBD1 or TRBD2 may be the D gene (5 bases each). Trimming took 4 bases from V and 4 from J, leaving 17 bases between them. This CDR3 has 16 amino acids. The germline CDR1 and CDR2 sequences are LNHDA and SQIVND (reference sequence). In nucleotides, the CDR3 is TGTGCCAGTAGTACCTTAGGGGTTGAGGGGTACAATGAGCAGTTCTTC. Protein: CASSTLGVEGYNEQFF.

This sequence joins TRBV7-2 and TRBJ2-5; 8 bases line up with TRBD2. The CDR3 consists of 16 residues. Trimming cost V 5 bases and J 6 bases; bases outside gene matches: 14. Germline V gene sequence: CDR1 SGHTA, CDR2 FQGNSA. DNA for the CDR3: TGTGCCAGCAGCCCCGCAGATAGCGGGGTCCAGAAGACCCAGTACTTC. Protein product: CASSPADSGVQKTQYF. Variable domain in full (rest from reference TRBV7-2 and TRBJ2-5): GAGVSQSPSNKVTEKGKDVELRCDPISGHTALYWYRQSLGQGLEFLIYFQGNSAPDKSGLPSDRFSAERTGGSVSTLTIQRTQQEDSAVYLCASSPADSGVQKTQYFGPGTRLLVL.

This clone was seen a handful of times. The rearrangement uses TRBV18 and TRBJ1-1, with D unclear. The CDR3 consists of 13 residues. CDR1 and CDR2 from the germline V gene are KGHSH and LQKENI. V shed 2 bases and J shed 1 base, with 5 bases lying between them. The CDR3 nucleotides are TGTGCCAGCTCACCAATCGCGAACACTGAAGCTTTCTTT. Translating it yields CASSPIANTEAFF.

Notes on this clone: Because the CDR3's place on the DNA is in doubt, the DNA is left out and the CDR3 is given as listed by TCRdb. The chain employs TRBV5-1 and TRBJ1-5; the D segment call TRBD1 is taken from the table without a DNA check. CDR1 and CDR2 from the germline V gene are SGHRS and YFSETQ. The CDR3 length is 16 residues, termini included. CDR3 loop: CASILAGQGRNQPQHF.

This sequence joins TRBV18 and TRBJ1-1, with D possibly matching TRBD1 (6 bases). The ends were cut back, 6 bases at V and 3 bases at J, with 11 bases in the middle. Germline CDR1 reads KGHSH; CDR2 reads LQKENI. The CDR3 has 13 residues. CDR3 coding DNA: TGTGCCAGCTCGGAGGGGGAGGACACTGAAGCTTTCTTT. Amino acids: CASSEGEDTEAFF.

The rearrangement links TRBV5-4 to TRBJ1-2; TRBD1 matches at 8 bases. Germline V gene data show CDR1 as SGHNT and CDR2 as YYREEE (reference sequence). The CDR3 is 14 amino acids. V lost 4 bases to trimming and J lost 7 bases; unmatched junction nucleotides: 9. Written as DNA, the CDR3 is TGTGCCAGCAGCCCCGGACAGGGTAGGGCTGGCTACACCTTC. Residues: CASSPGQGRAGYTF.